This TCR beta chain derives from a study of blood T cells in healthy people across ages. A second about 7 to 11 cycle PCR used barcoded and J-beta primers. TCRdb reprocessed the 5' RACE reads with MiXCR, giving one entry per CDR3 protein. The table records around 1,500,000 distinct CDR3 sequences, 42% of them present only once. Germline V gene lookup returns CDR1 DFQATT and CDR2 SNEGSKA (reference sequence). CDR3 length equals 15 residues. Trimming took off 3 bases at V and 9 bases at J, with 21 bases between the two ends. This chain joins TRBV20-1 and TRBJ2-1; no clear D. Sequenced material: blood. This TCR was recovered from a woman between 18 and 29 years old in good health. In DNA, the CDR3 is TGCAGTGCTAGTACGGCCGAAGGGCCGCGTGGTGAGCAGTTCTTC. This gives the protein CSASTAEGPRGEQFF.